This is a list of T cell receptor beta chains from one sample in a study of OX40 agonist ivuxolimab in advanced cancers. Profiled with immunoSEQ multiplex PCR; TCRdb holds only in-frame clones, not every one. The sample includes around 75,000 clones, roughly 86% seen only once; the top ten take less than 3%. The source was CD4+ or CD8+ T cells sorted from blood, collected in a trial of the OX40 agonist ivuxolimab. These receptors came from an adult with an advanced solid tumor such as melanoma, head and neck, liver or kidney cancer. CDR3s include the opening cysteine and the closing phenylalanine or tryptophan. D genes are given only for firm matches. For some rows the clone size is stated as once, few or many, or as a class when expanded; others skip it.

once,TRBV21-1,TRBJ1-1,15,.,TGTGCCAGCAGCAAAGATGCATCAAAGAACACTGAAGCTTTCTTT,CASSKDASKNTEAFF
.,TRBV6-6,TRBJ1-1,13,.,TGTGCCAGCAGAGTCGGGGTGGACACTGAAGCTTTCTTT,CASRVGVDTEAFF
.,TRBV20-1,TRBJ2-3,11,.,TGCAGTGCTGAAGGGACAGATACGCAGTATTTT,CSAEGTDTQYF
.,TRBV6-1,TRBJ1-1,15,.,TGTGCCAGCAGTGGAATCCGACAGAGGAACACTGAAGCTTTCTTT,CASSGIRQRNTEAFF
.,TRBV4-2,TRBJ1-5,16,TRBD1,TGTGCCAGCAGCCAAGATCCACAGGGGCCTAATCAGCCCCAGCATTTT,CASSQDPQGPNQPQHF
.,TRBV4-1,TRBJ1-3,17,.,TGCGCCAGCAGCCAAGACTCCGTCCGAGGGGCTGGAAACACCATATATTTT,CASSQDSVRGAGNTIYF
.,TRBV5-4,TRBJ2-7,14,.,TGTGCCAGCAGCTTGACGGGGGCAACCTACGAGCAGTACTTC,CASSLTGATYEQYF
.,TRBV5-1,TRBJ2-5,16,TRBD2,TGCGCCAGCAGCCTTACTAGCGGCTCCCCCGGGAAGACCCAGTACTTC,CASSLTSGSPGKTQYF
.,TRBV19,TRBJ1-5,13,TRBD1,TGTGCCAGCGGGGGACAGAGCAATCAGCCCCAGCATTTT,CASGGQSNQPQHF
.,TRBV5-1,TRBJ2-7,13,.,TGCGCCAGCAGCCATGAAAACGGTGGGGAGCAGTACTTC,CASSHENGGEQYF
.,TRBV11-2,TRBJ1-1,12,.,TGTGCCAGCAGCTTGGGGTACGCTGAAGCTTTCTTT,CASSLGYAEAFF
.,TRBV29-1,TRBJ1-2,15,TRBD1,TGCAGCGTTATTGTCGGGGACAGGGGCCTTGATGGCTACACCTTC,CSVIVGDRGLDGYTF
once,TRBV5-1,TRBJ2-6,15,.,TGCGCCAGCAGCTCTGAGCTAGTTGGGGCCAACGTCCTGACTTTC,CASSSELVGANVLTF
.,TRBV5-4,TRBJ2-1,17,.,TGTGCCAGCAGCTCTCTAGCCGGGCTAGCCTCCTACAATGAGCAGTTCTTC,CASSSLAGLASYNEQFF
once,TRBV28,TRBJ2-7,19,TRBD2,TGTGCCAGCAGCACCGCCGGGACTAGCGGGAGGGCCCCTAACGACGAGCAGTACTTC,CASSTAGTSGRAPNDEQYF
once,TRBV5-1,TRBJ2-7,15,.,TGCGCCAGCAGCTTGGTTGGAGGATCCCTCTACGAGCAGTACTTC,CASSLVGGSLYEQYF
.,TRBV5-1,TRBJ2-3,13,.,TGCGCCAGCAGGCCCGACAGCGGTGATACGCAGTATTTT,CASRPDSGDTQYF
.,TRBV6-5,TRBJ2-5,13,.,TGTGCCAGCAGTTTTCAGCAGGGGGAGACCCAGTACTTC,CASSFQQGETQYF
.,TRBV30,TRBJ2-2,12,.,TGTGCCTGCGGGCCGAACACCGGGGAGCTGTTTTTT,CACGPNTGELFF
once,TRBV7-9,TRBJ2-6,15,.,TGTGCCAGCAGCCATACTGGTATCGGGGCCAACGTCCTGACTTTC,CASSHTGIGANVLTF
.,TRBV19,TRBJ1-3,13,.,TGTGCCAGTAGTGACCGGGACACCAGACCCCTATATTTT,CASSDRDTRPLYF
.,TRBV19,TRBJ1-3,11,.,TGTGCCGCGGGGCCCCCCGGGGCCATATATTTT,CAAGPPGAIYF
once,TRBV11-2,TRBJ2-7,16,TRBD2,TGTGCCAGCAGCCCAAGGGAACTAGCGGGGGGCTACGAGCAGTACTTC,CASSPRELAGGYEQYF
.,TRBV5-1,TRBJ1-1,15,.,TGCGCCAGCAGCTTGGAGGCGGGGGGATTTGCTGAAGCTTTCTTT,CASSLEAGGFAEAFF
.,TRBV30,TRBJ1-1,14,.,TGTGCCTGGACCGGACTTCCTCCACGGACAGAAGCTTTCTTT,CAWTGLPPRTEAFF
once,TRBV27,TRBJ2-4,13,.,TGTGCCAGCAGTTTCCGTACACATAACATTCAGTACTTC,CASSFRTHNIQYF
.,TRBV5-4,TRBJ2-3,16,.,TGTGCCAGCAGCTTTGTCGGTAGCGGACGCACAGATACGCAGTATTTT,CASSFVGSGRTDTQYF
.,TRBV4-1,TRBJ2-7,15,.,TGCGCCAGCAGCCAAGACCAGGGTAATTCCTACGAGCAGTACTTC,CASSQDQGNSYEQYF
.,TRBV14,TRBJ2-7,16,TRBD1,TGTGCCAGCAGCCAACATTCAGGGGGCCCTGCCCACGAGCAGTACTTC,CASSQHSGGPAHEQYF
.,TRBV11-3,TRBJ2-7,13,.,TGTGCCAGCAGTTCAAGTGGCTCCTACGAGCAGTACTTC,CASSSSGSYEQYF
.,TRBV6-5,TRBJ1-3,13,.,TGTGCCAGCAGTCAACTCTCTGGAAACACCATATATTTT,CASSQLSGNTIYF
once,TRBV14,TRBJ1-5,16,.,TGTGCCAGCAGCCCGAGCGGGCTAGGCGGCAATCAGCCCCAGCATTTT,CASSPSGLGGNQPQHF
.,TRBV10-3,TRBJ2-1,17,TRBD2,TGTGCCATCAGTGACGTGGCGGGGGATAGCTCCTACAATGAGCAGTTCTTC,CAISDVAGDSSYNEQFF
.,TRBV15,TRBJ1-6,22,.,TGTGCCACCAGCACTACCCAGCGAGGAGGACAACCCTCGAGCACCTATAATTCACCCCTCCACTTT,CATSTTQRGGQPSSTYNSPLHF
.,TRBV4-2,TRBJ1-2,14,.,TGTGCCAGCAGCCAAGAAACAGGGCTCTATGGCTACACCTTC,CASSQETGLYGYTF
.,TRBV5-5,TRBJ1-1,12,.,TGTGCCAGCAGCTACCATGGCAGGGAAGCTTTCTTT,CASSYHGREAFF
once,TRBV27,TRBJ1-2,15,TRBD1,TGTGCCAGCAGTTTCTCCTACAGGGGAGACTATGGCTACACCTTC,CASSFSYRGDYGYTF
once,TRBV2,TRBJ1-5,13,.,TGTGCCAGCAGCATGGAGGGGGATCAGCCCCAGCATTTT,CASSMEGDQPQHF
.,TRBV6-6,TRBJ2-2,15,.,TGTGCCAGCAGTTGTTGGCGGGGACGGGCCGGGGAGCTGTTTTTT,CASSCWRGRAGELFF
.,TRBV21-1,TRBJ1-4,15,.,TGTGCCAGCAGCCCCAGGGGGCACCGTAATGAAAAACTGTTTTTT,CASSPRGHRNEKLFF
.,TRBV30,TRBJ1-6,12,.,TGTGCCTGGAGTGTGTCAGCGAAGAAACTCCACTTT,CAWSVSAKKLHF
once,TRBV18,TRBJ1-1,17,TRBD1,TGTGCCAGCTCAGCCTTGGGGGGGACAGACATGAACACTGAAGCTTTCTTT,CASSALGGTDMNTEAFF
.,TRBV7-2,TRBJ1-4,16,TRBD1,TGTGCCAGCAGCTTAGCTGGACAGGGCCAAAATGAAAAACTGTTTTTT,CASSLAGQGQNEKLFF
.,TRBV5-4,TRBJ1-4,13,.,TGTGCCAGCAGCTTATCTCCTAATGAAAAACTGTTTTTT,CASSLSPNEKLFF
.,TRBV4-1,TRBJ2-2,19,TRBD2,TGCGCCAGCAGCCAAGATCTGAATAGCGGGAGGCCCGATACCGGGGAGCTGTTTTTT,CASSQDLNSGRPDTGELFF
.,TRBV7-9,TRBJ1-4,18,TRBD1,TGTGCCAGCAGCTCCCCCACAGGGGGCAAGTCGGCTAATGAAAAACTGTTTTTT,CASSSPTGGKSANEKLFF
.,TRBV27,TRBJ2-7,15,.,TGTGCCAGCAGTTTATCGAGTGGACCCCGGGCCGAGCAGTACTTC,CASSLSSGPRAEQYF
.,TRBV27,TRBJ1-2,12,TRBD1,TGTGCCAGCAGTCGACAGGGGTTTGGCTACACCTTC,CASSRQGFGYTF
.,TRBV7-6,TRBJ2-7,14,.,TGTGCCAGCAGCTCGGGAGGGGGCCCCTACGAGCAGTACTTC,CASSSGGGPYEQYF